A selection of T cell receptor beta chains follows, all from one sample in a study of T cell responses to AZD1222 COVID-19 vaccine. Data came from immunoSEQ multiplex PCR; TCRdb stores just in-frame clones and leaves some out. This sample carries tens of thousands of clones, over 75% of them seen once, and the ten largest clones take about 12%. Sequenced material: peripheral blood, taken 28 days after the second AZD1222 dose. These receptor sequences come from an adult who received the AZD1222 COVID-19 vaccine. Each CDR3 is given with its conserved first and last residue. The D gene is left open where the match is weak. A clone size is listed for some rows: how often the clone was seen (once, few, many), or a class if it is expanded.

size: .
D: .
J: TRBJ2-3
V: TRBV7-8
DNA: TGTGCCAGCTTGAGAGATACGCAGTATTTT
CDR3: CASLRDTQYF

size: .
D: .
J: TRBJ1-4
V: TRBV9
DNA: TGTGCCAGCAGCGTCCGGGGGAATGAAAAACTGTTTTTT
CDR3: CASSVRGNEKLFF

size: .
D: .
J: TRBJ1-1
V: TRBV6-6
DNA: TGTGCCAGCAACAGACCCCCCAATCGAGGGAACACTGAAGCTTTCTTT
CDR3: CASNRPPNRGNTEAFF

size: .
D: TRBD1
J: TRBJ1-4
V: TRBV7-9
DNA: TGTGCCAGCAGTTCAGGCACAGGGGGCGGGAATGAAAAACTGTTTTTT
CDR3: CASSSGTGGGNEKLFF

size: .
D: .
J: TRBJ1-2
V: TRBV27
DNA: TGTGCCAGCAGTTTTGCAGGGAGTAATGGCTACACCTTC
CDR3: CASSFAGSNGYTF

size: .
D: TRBD2
J: TRBJ2-2
V: TRBV15
DNA: TGTGCCACCACCTCGACTAGCGGGAGGTTTGAGCTGTTTTTT
CDR3: CATTSTSGRFELFF

size: .
D: TRBD2
J: TRBJ2-1
V: TRBV27
DNA: TGTGCCAGTGCCGGGACTAGCGGGGAGGCGCAGTTCTTC
CDR3: CASAGTSGEAQFF

size: .
D: TRBD2
J: TRBJ2-1
V: TRBV30
DNA: TGTGCCTGGAAGCTACTAGCGGGACCGTACAATGAGCAGTTCTTC
CDR3: CAWKLLAGPYNEQFF

size: medium-sized
D: TRBD2
J: TRBJ2-3
V: TRBV2
DNA: TGTGCCAGCATGGATAGCGGGATAACTGATACGCAGTATTTT
CDR3: CASMDSGITDTQYF

size: .
D: TRBD1
J: TRBJ2-7
V: TRBV5-1
DNA: TGCGCCAGCAGCACCAACAGGGGATCCTCCTACGAGCAGTACTTC
CDR3: CASSTNRGSSYEQYF

size: .
D: TRBD2
J: TRBJ2-1
V: TRBV6-2/TRBV6-3
DNA: TGTGCCAGCAGTTACTCGCGGGGGGTTACCTACAATGAGCAGTTCTTC
CDR3: CASSYSRGVTYNEQFF

size: .
D: TRBD1
J: TRBJ2-7
V: TRBV11-3
DNA: TGTGCCAGCAGCTTGGGCAGGGGGACAGTTGAGCAATACTTC
CDR3: CASSLGRGTVEQYF

size: .
D: TRBD1
J: TRBJ1-1
V: TRBV12-3/TRBV12-4
DNA: TGTGCCAGCAGTCGACAGGGTGGCACTGAAGCTTTCTTT
CDR3: CASSRQGGTEAFF

size: few
D: .
J: TRBJ1-5
V: TRBV12-3/TRBV12-4
DNA: TGTGCCAGCAGTTTCGCGGAGAAACAGCCCCAGCATTTT
CDR3: CASSFAEKQPQHF

size: .
D: .
J: TRBJ1-5
V: TRBV19
DNA: TGTGCCAGTAGTATTCCCCCCGGCAAGGGTCAGCCCCAGCATTTT
CDR3: CASSIPPGKGQPQHF

size: .
D: .
J: TRBJ1-6
V: TRBV28
DNA: TGTGCCAGCAGTTCCCCGTCCTATAATTCACCCCTCCACTTT
CDR3: CASSSPSYNSPLHF

size: .
D: .
J: TRBJ2-3
V: TRBV19
DNA: TGTGCCAGTACAGGGATATCGAACACAGATACGCAGTATTTT
CDR3: CASTGISNTDTQYF

size: .
D: TRBD2
J: TRBJ2-5
V: TRBV12-5
DNA: TGTGCTAGTGGTGGCATCGGGGGGGGAGAGACCCAGTACTTC
CDR3: CASGGIGGGETQYF

size: .
D: TRBD1
J: TRBJ1-5
V: TRBV27
DNA: TGTGCCAGCAGTGCAATGACAGGGGGAAGCAATCAGCCCCAGCATTTT
CDR3: CASSAMTGGSNQPQHF

size: .
D: TRBD1
J: TRBJ1-5
V: TRBV18
DNA: TGTGCCAGCTCACAGACAGGGGGCAATCAGCCCCAGCATTTT
CDR3: CASSQTGGNQPQHF

size: .
D: TRBD1
J: TRBJ1-2
V: TRBV5-1
DNA: TGCGCCAGCAGCCTGGGACAGGCGTTGGGAGGGGGCTACACCTTC
CDR3: CASSLGQALGGGYTF

size: .
D: .
J: TRBJ1-2
V: TRBV6-5
DNA: TGTGCCAGCAGGGGGGACGGCACCTATGGCTACACCTTC
CDR3: CASRGDGTYGYTF

size: .
D: .
J: TRBJ2-7
V: TRBV5-5
DNA: TGTGCCAGCAGCTGGGGGGGCGGGCCGTACTACGAGCAGTACTTC
CDR3: CASSWGGGPYYEQYF

size: once
D: TRBD2
J: TRBJ2-3
V: TRBV18
DNA: TGTGCCAGCTCCCTCAGGACTAGCGGGAGTGGTACGCAGTATTTT
CDR3: CASSLRTSGSGTQYF

size: .
D: .
J: TRBJ2-3
V: TRBV14
DNA: TGTGCCAGCAGTCGACCGCAGGGCCGAACTAATACGCAGTATTTT
CDR3: CASSRPQGRTNTQYF

size: .
D: TRBD1
J: TRBJ1-3
V: TRBV11-2
DNA: TGTGCCAGCAGCGCCCTGGACAGGGCTGGAAACACCATATATTTT
CDR3: CASSALDRAGNTIYF

size: once
D: TRBD2
J: TRBJ2-4
V: TRBV2
DNA: TGTGCCCTCAGGCTAGCGGGAGAAGTGGGGACATACTTC
CDR3: CALRLAGEVGTYF

size: .
D: TRBD1
J: TRBJ2-2
V: TRBV19
DNA: TGTGCCAGTTCGATCGACAGGGCCGGGGAGCTGTTTTTT
CDR3: CASSIDRAGELFF

size: .
D: TRBD1
J: TRBJ1-6
V: TRBV6-6
DNA: TGTGCCAGCAGAAGGGGACAGGTTAATTCACCCCTCCACTTT
CDR3: CASRRGQVNSPLHF

size: .
D: .
J: TRBJ1-1
V: TRBV5-1
DNA: TGCGCCAGCAGCCCCGGCGGCATCTCAGAAGCTTTCTTT
CDR3: CASSPGGISEAFF

size: .
D: .
J: TRBJ2-3
V: TRBV6-5
DNA: TGTGCCAGCAGTTCAAGCCCCCAGGGGAGGCAAGATACGCAGTATTTT
CDR3: CASSSSPQGRQDTQYF

size: .
D: .
J: TRBJ1-1
V: TRBV6-5
DNA: TGTGCCAGCAGTTACTCTGGGGTCCTTGGGACTGAAGCTTTCTTT
CDR3: CASSYSGVLGTEAFF